The 16 T cell receptor beta chains below all came from one sample that was sequenced in a study of T cell responses to AZD1222 COVID-19 vaccine. Sequencing used immunoSEQ multiplex PCR; TCRdb keeps in-frame clones, though not all of them. This table holds 55,000 to 85,000 clones, roughly 84% found once. Here the sequenced sample was peripheral blood, taken on day 0 of AZD1222 vaccination. These receptors came from an adult in good health.

This chain uses TRBV28 with TRBJ1-2; D possibly corresponds to TRBD1 (6 bases). The CDR3 totals 16 residues. In germline, CDR1 is MDHEN, CDR2 SYDVKM. V was clipped by 6 bases and J by 1 base, with 18 bases between them. The CDR3, as DNA: TGTGCCAGCAGCCCGACGGGGGCTCGAGGTAACTATGGCTACACCTTC. It translates to CASSPTGARGNYGYTF.

The V and J genes are TRBV19 and TRBJ2-7; the match to TRBD1 covers 9 bases. V trimming: 5 bases; J trimming: 2 bases; junction bases outside the gene matches: 13. CDR1 is LNHDA and CDR2 is SQIVND in the germline V gene (reference sequence). The CDR3 extends over 17 amino acids. The CDR3 bases are TGTGCCAGTAGTGCTAATTTCCAGGGACAGGGACCCTACGAGCAGTACTTC. Its protein product is CASSANFQGQGPYEQYF. Combining the CDR3 with reference TRBV19 and TRBJ2-7 gives the whole variable domain DGGITQSPKYLFRKEGQNVTLSCEQNLNHDAMYWYRQDPGQGLRLIYYSQIVNDFQKGDIAEGYSVSREKKESFPLTVTSAQKNPTAFYLCASSANFQGQGPYEQYFGPGTRLTVT.

The rearrangement uses TRBV10-3 and TRBJ1-1; 12 bases agree with TRBD1. Germline V gives CDR1 ENHRY, CDR2 SYGVKD. With V trimmed by 2 bases and J by 5 bases, 6 bases remained unmatched. This CDR3 has 16 residues. The CDR3 DNA reads as TGTGCCATCAGTGAGCCGGGACAGGGGGCGCGAACTGAAGCTTTCTTT. Amino acid sequence: CAISEPGQGARTEAFF.

The chain carries TRBV3-1 (or the pseudogene TRBV3-2) and TRBJ2-4, with 13 bases lining up with TRBD2. CDR3 length: 17 residues. CDR1 and CDR2 from the germline V gene are LGHDT and YNNKEL (reference sequence). J gave up 0 bases and V 4 bases, and 3 bases lay outside the gene matches. The chain's CDR3 is CASSLGTSGVAKNIQYF. The CDR3, as DNA: TGTGCCAGCAGCCTCGGGACTAGCGGGGTAGCCAAAAACATTCAGTACTTC.

The V and J genes are TRBV5-1 and TRBJ1-2; D is unresolved. This CDR3 region has 15 residues. Per germline, CDR1 SGHRS and CDR2 YFSETQ. V lost 1 base and J 0 bases, leaving 10 bases between the germline ends. The CDR3 bases are TGCGCCAGCAGCTTGATAGGGAGTTCTAACTATGGCTACACCTTC. Translating gives CASSLIGSSNYGYTF.

This clone was seen a handful of times. V gene TRBV5-1 combines with J gene TRBJ2-4, with 8 bases lining up with TRBD2. The CDR3 spans 13 residues. With V trimmed by 4 bases and J by 6 bases, 3 bases remained unmatched. Germline values: CDR1 SGHRS, CDR2 YFSETQ. As DNA, the CDR3 is TGCGCCAGCAGCACGGGACTAGGAAACATTCAGTACTTC. Translating gives CASSTGLGNIQYF. The full variable domain, completed using reference TRBV5-1 and TRBJ2-4, is KAGVTQTPRYLIKTRGQQVTLSCSPISGHRSVSWYQQTPGQGLQFLFEYFSETQRNKGNFPGRFSGRQFSNSRSEMNVSTLELGDSALYLCASSTGLGNIQYFGAGTRLSVL.

The gene calls are TRBV7-2 and TRBJ2-1; 8 positions agree with TRBD1. Germline-derived CDR1 and CDR2 are SGHTA and FQGNSA. CDR3 length equals 14 residues. With V trimmed by 4 bases and J by 8 bases, 7 bases remained unmatched. CDR3: CASSSRGLRDEQFF. In DNA form, the CDR3 reads TGTGCCAGCAGCTCCAGGGGGCTCAGGGATGAGCAGTTCTTC. Together with reference TRBV7-2 and TRBJ2-1, the CDR3 gives the full variable domain: GAGVSQSPSNKVTEKGKDVELRCDPISGHTALYWYRQSLGQGLEFLIYFQGNSAPDKSGLPSDRFSAERTGGSVSTLTIQRTQQEDSAVYLCASSSRGLRDEQFFGPGTRLTVL.

The chain combines TRBV6-2 or TRBV6-3 with TRBJ1-6; unclear D gene. The CDR3 has 12 residues. V dropped 6 bases and J dropped 13 bases, with 13 bases sitting between them. The V gene's germline CDR1 is MNHEY and CDR2 SVGEGT. CDR3 amino acids: CASSPALRPLHF. As DNA, the CDR3 is TGTGCCAGCAGCCCTGCTCTACGGCCCCTCCACTTT.

The chain combines TRBV6-5 with TRBJ2-7; 8 nucleotides align to TRBD2. V dropped 2 bases and J dropped 2; count of bases not matched to a gene: 2. The CDR3 spans 14 residues. Germline loops: CDR1 MNHEY, CDR2 SVGAGI. CDR3 residues: CASSYAGGAYEQYF. The CDR3 DNA reads as TGTGCCAGCAGTTACGCGGGGGGCGCCTACGAGCAGTACTTC.

The chain has TRBV10-3 and TRBJ1-5, with 7 bases matching TRBD1. The CDR3 spans 14 residues. Germline V gene lookup returns CDR1 ENHRY and CDR2 SYGVKD. V lost 4 bases, J lost 5 bases, and 5 bases stayed unmatched. CDR3 sequence: CAISAGQTYQPQHF. The DNA for the CDR3 is TGTGCCATCAGTGCGGGACAGACCTATCAGCCCCAGCATTTT.

The chain is built from TRBV28 and TRBJ1-5, with D perhaps matching TRBD1 (5 bases). V was pared by 3 bases and J by 2 bases, with 14 bases between. The CDR3 has 16 residues. Germline V gene lookup returns CDR1 MDHEN and CDR2 SYDVKM. CDR3 coding DNA: TGTGCCAGCAGTTTTTTTCGGGGGATTGGCAATCAGCCCCAGCATTTT. Translated, it gives CASSFFRGIGNQPQHF.

The chain combines TRBV18 with TRBJ2-1; D is perhaps TRBD1 (5 bases). The CDR3 extends over 13 amino acids. Germline CDR1 is KGHSH and CDR2 is LQKENI. Between the trimmed V and J ends, which lost 0 bases and 7 bases, there was a span of 7 bases. The CDR3 loop is CASSPPGVNEQFF. The CDR3 DNA sequence: TGTGCCAGCTCACCACCAGGGGTAAATGAGCAGTTCTTC.

A few counts support this clone. This chain uses TRBV6-1 with TRBJ2-2, with D perhaps matching TRBD2 (7 bases). V was clipped by 0 bases and J by 4 bases, with 12 bases between them. Looked up from germline, CDR1 is MNHNS and CDR2 is SASEGT. The CDR3 loop spans 16 amino acids. CDR3 protein: CASSEAGGPVTGELFF. The CDR3 nucleotides read TGTGCCAGCAGTGAAGCGGGGGGGCCGGTCACCGGGGAGCTGTTTTTT.

The CDR3 DNA reads TGTGCCAGTAGTAGGTTAGTGCGCACAGATACGCAGTATTTT. It codes for CASSRLVRTDTQYF. The chain couples TRBV19 to TRBJ2-3; D call uncertain. CDR1 LNHDA and CDR2 SQIVND come from the germline V gene (reference sequence). This CDR3 is 14 amino acids long. With 4 bases removed from V and 1 base from J, the gap between germline ends came to 9 bases.

This rearrangement joins TRBV27 to TRBJ1-5, with 8 nucleotides matching TRBD1. V dropped 5 bases and J dropped 4; count of bases not matched to a gene: 4. The CDR3 covers 14 residues. Germline V gives CDR1 MNHEY, CDR2 SMNVEV (reference sequence). The CDR3 loop reads CASSIRQGNQPQHF. The CDR3 coding sequence is TGTGCCAGCAGTATAAGACAGGGGAATCAGCCCCAGCATTTT.

This clone was picked up a small number of times. J is TRBJ2-7 and V is TRBV11-2, with 7 bases fitting TRBD1. CDR1 is SGHAT, CDR2 FQNNGV, per germline. J gave up 3 bases and V 6 bases, and 11 bases lay outside the gene matches. The CDR3 has 15 amino acids. The CDR3 reads CASRPLDRAVYEQYF. For the CDR3, the DNA is TGTGCCAGCAGACCCCTCGACAGGGCGGTCTACGAGCAGTACTTC.